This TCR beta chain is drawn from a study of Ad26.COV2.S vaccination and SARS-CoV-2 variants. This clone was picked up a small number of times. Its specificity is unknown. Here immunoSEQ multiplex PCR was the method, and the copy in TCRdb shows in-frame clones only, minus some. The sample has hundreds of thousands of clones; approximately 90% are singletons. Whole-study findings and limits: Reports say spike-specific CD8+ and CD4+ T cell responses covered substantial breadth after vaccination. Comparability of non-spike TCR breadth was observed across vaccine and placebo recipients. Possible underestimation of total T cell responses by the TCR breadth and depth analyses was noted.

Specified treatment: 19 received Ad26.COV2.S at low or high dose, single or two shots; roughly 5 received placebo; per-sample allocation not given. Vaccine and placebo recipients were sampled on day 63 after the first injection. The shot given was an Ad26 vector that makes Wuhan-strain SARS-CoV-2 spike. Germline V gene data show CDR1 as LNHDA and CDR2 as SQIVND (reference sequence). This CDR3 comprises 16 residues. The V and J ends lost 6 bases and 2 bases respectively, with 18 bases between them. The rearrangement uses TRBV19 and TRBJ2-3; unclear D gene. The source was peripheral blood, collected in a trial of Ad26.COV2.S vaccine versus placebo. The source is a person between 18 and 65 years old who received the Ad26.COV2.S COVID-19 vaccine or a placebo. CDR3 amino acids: CASRFRTDVLTDTQYF. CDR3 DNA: TGTGCCAGTAGATTCAGAACAGACGTCCTCACAGATACGCAGTATTTT.